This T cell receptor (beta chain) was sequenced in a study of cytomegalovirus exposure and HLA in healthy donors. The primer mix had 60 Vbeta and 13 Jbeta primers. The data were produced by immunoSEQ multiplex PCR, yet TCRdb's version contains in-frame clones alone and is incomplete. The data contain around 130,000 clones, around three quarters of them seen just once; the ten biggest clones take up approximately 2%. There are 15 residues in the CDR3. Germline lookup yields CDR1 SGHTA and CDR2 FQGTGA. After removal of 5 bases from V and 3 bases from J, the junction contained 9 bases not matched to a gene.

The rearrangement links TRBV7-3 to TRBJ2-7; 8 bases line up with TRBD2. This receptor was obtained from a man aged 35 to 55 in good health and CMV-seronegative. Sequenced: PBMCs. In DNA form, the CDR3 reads TGTGCCAGCAGCCTTGGACTAGCACCCAACTACGAGCAGTACTTC. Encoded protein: CASSLGLAPNYEQYF. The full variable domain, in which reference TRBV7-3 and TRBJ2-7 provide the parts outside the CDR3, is GAGVSQTPSNKVTEKGKYVELRCDPISGHTALYWYRQSLGQGPEFLIYFQGTGAADDSGLPNDRFFAVRPEGSVSTLKIQRTERGDSAVYLCASSLGLAPNYEQYFGPGTRLTVT.